A selection of T cell receptor beta chains follows, all from one sample in a study of blood T cell repertoires in COVID-19. Here immunoSEQ multiplex PCR was the method, and the copy in TCRdb shows in-frame clones only, minus some. The profile shows about 170,000 clones, 85% of them singletons. The sequenced sample consisted of peripheral blood. Receptors originate from a woman of 80 years or more with COVID-19, enrolled during active disease. CDR3s include the opening cysteine and the closing phenylalanine or tryptophan. A D gene is named only where the DNA matches it firmly. Size is stated for part of the rows, as once, few or many counts, or as a class when the clone is expanded.

clone size,J gene,V gene,D gene,CDR3 DNA,CDR3 protein
.,TRBJ2-5,TRBV20-1,.,TGCAGTGCTAGTCCACCCCTCTCGGGACTCCCGTTAGAGACCCAGTACTTC,CSASPPLSGLPLETQYF
.,TRBJ1-1,TRBV19,TRBD1,TGTGCCAGTAGTAATCGACAGGGTTTAACGACTGAAGCTTTCTTT,CASSNRQGLTTEAFF
.,TRBJ2-7,TRBV18,TRBD2,TGTGCCAGCTCACCGGGAACTAGCGGGAGAGACGAGCAGTACTTC,CASSPGTSGRDEQYF
.,TRBJ1-1,TRBV9,TRBD1,TGTGCCAGCAGCCCTAGGCCATCCCGTAGGGGGCGCAGGGACACTGAAGCTTTCTTT,CASSPRPSRRGRRDTEAFF
once,TRBJ2-3,TRBV2,TRBD1,TGTGCCAGCAGCCCGGGGGGACAGGGGGCGGCAGATACGCAGTATTTT,CASSPGGQGAADTQYF
.,TRBJ1-5,TRBV2,.,TGTGCCAGCGGACAGAGCAATCAGCCCCAGCATTTT,CASGQSNQPQHF
.,TRBJ1-4,TRBV10-3,.,TGTGCCATCAGTGTGGGGCGGCCTAATGAAAAACTGTTTTTT,CAISVGRPNEKLFF
.,TRBJ1-6,TRBV19,.,TGTGCCAGTAGTATTGCTATTAGAAATTCACCCCTCCACTTT,CASSIAIRNSPLHF
.,TRBJ2-2,TRBV9,.,TGTGCCAGCAGGCGGGAAGCCATGACCGGGGAGCTGTTTTTT,CASRREAMTGELFF
.,TRBJ1-4,TRBV4-1,TRBD1,TGCGCCAGCAGCCAAGCGCCAGGGGGGCTTGGTGAAAAACTGTTTTTT,CASSQAPGGLGEKLFF
.,TRBJ1-3,TRBV29-1,.,TGCAGCGTTGAGTCAGGGCAAGGAAACACCATATATTTT,CSVESGQGNTIYF
once,TRBJ2-2,TRBV28,TRBD2,TGTGCCAGCAGTGGACCCGGGACTAGCGTCACCGGGGAGCTGTTTTTT,CASSGPGTSVTGELFF
.,TRBJ2-7,TRBV9,.,TGTGCCAGCAGCGCGACTGTAATTTTGGGCGAGCAGTACTTC,CASSATVILGEQYF
.,TRBJ1-1,TRBV7-9,.,TGTGCCAGCAGCGAAACTGCTATGAACACTGAAGCTTTCTTT,CASSETAMNTEAFF
once,TRBJ2-7,TRBV28,.,TGTGCCAGCAGTCGGGGCTACGAGCAGTACTTC,CASSRGYEQYF
.,TRBJ2-1,TRBV6-5,TRBD2,TGTGCCGCAGGGCTAGCGGGGGGCGCCGGATGGGAGCAGTTCTTC,CAAGLAGGAGWEQFF
.,TRBJ2-5,TRBV4-2,TRBD2,TGTGCCAGCAGCCAGAGGGAGGGGCAACAAGAGACCCAGTACTTC,CASSQREGQQETQYF
.,TRBJ2-1,TRBV19,TRBD1,TGTGCCAGTAGTATGGGGACAGGGGGTTACAATGAGCAGTTCTTC,CASSMGTGGYNEQFF
.,TRBJ1-3,TRBV5-1,.,TGCGCCAGCAGCCCTAACTATGGAGGAAACACCATATATTTT,CASSPNYGGNTIYF
.,TRBJ1-1,TRBV12-3/TRBV12-4,.,TGTGCCAGCAGTTTCGACGCGGGGGACGCAGCTTTCTTT,CASSFDAGDAAFF
.,TRBJ1-5,TRBV24-1,.,TGTGCCACCAGTGATCCCAGAGGGAGCGGGCAGCCCCAGCATTTT,CATSDPRGSGQPQHF
once,TRBJ2-7,TRBV4-1,TRBD2,TGCGCCAGCAGCCAGTCACTAGCGGGAGGGCAATACGAGCAGTACTTC,CASSQSLAGGQYEQYF
.,TRBJ1-6,TRBV5-1,.,TGCGCCAGCAGCGAAGGGGTGCTAAGCTCCTATAATTCACCCCTCCACTTT,CASSEGVLSSYNSPLHF
.,TRBJ2-7,TRBV6-1,.,TGTGCCAGCAGTGAAGTTACAACAGTCCCGTCCTACGAGCAGTACTTC,CASSEVTTVPSYEQYF
.,TRBJ1-3,TRBV3-1/TRBV3-2,.,TGTGCCAGCAGCCACGGAGGTATTCTGGGAAACACCATATATTTT,CASSHGGILGNTIYF
.,TRBJ2-3,TRBV15,TRBD1,TGTGCCGCCAAACAGGGGCGGACAGATACGCAGTATTTT,CAAKQGRTDTQYF
once,TRBJ1-6,TRBV11-2,.,TGTGCCAGCAGCTTAGGGGCAGGAATCCGATCACCCCTCCACTTT,CASSLGAGIRSPLHF
few,TRBJ2-7,TRBV19,TRBD2,TGTGCCAGTAGTACCGCCGGGCGGGGGTTGTACGAGCAGTACTTC,CASSTAGRGLYEQYF
.,TRBJ2-3,TRBV6-5,.,TGTGCCAGCAGACGGATTCGGGGTACGCAGTATTTT,CASRRIRGTQYF
.,TRBJ2-7,TRBV7-9,TRBD2,TGTGCCAGCAGCTCGGACTTAGCGGGACCGTCCTACGAGCAGTACTTC,CASSSDLAGPSYEQYF
.,TRBJ1-4,TRBV19,.,TGTGCCAGTAGTATACTCCCAGGGGCTAATGAAAAACTGTTTTTT,CASSILPGANEKLFF
.,TRBJ1-2,TRBV2,TRBD1,TGTGCCAGCAGTGAGTCGGACAGGCCCCTGCTAGACTACACCTTC,CASSESDRPLLDYTF
.,TRBJ1-1,TRBV7-9,.,TGTGCCAGCAGCTTAGTGGGAGACACTGAAGCTTTCTTT,CASSLVGDTEAFF
.,TRBJ1-4,TRBV9,.,TGTGCCAGCAGTTACGGGACACTAAATGAAAAACTGTTTTTT,CASSYGTLNEKLFF
.,TRBJ1-5,TRBV7-3,TRBD1,TGTGCCAGCAGCCCGGACAGGGCCCATCAGCCCCAGCATTTT,CASSPDRAHQPQHF
.,TRBJ2-7,TRBV25-1,TRBD2,TGTGCCAGCAGGGACACTAGCGGTTACTCCTACGAGCAGTACTTC,CASRDTSGYSYEQYF
.,TRBJ1-4,TRBV18,.,TGTGCCAGCTCACCAGCGGGCTCAACTAATGAAAAACTGTTTTTT,CASSPAGSTNEKLFF
.,TRBJ1-1,TRBV5-5,.,TGTGCCAGCAGCTTGGTTCAGCTCCGGGACACTGAAGCTTTCTTT,CASSLVQLRDTEAFF
few,TRBJ1-6,TRBV7-9,.,TGTGCCAGCGGAAGAGGGGGAAGTAATAATTCACCCCTCCACTTT,CASGRGGSNNSPLHF
.,TRBJ1-1,TRBV2,.,TGTGCCAGCAAGAGGGAGAACACTGAAGCTTTCTTT,CASKRENTEAFF
.,TRBJ1-2,TRBV7-8,.,TGTGCCAGCAGCTTAGTGGCCGGTCCGGGAGGCTACACCTTC,CASSLVAGPGGYTF
.,TRBJ2-1,TRBV2,.,TGTGCCAGCAGTGAATCGGCAGGGATCAATGAGCAGTTCTTC,CASSESAGINEQFF
.,TRBJ2-2,TRBV2,TRBD2,TGTGCCAGCAGTCGGCGACTAGCAGGCCCCGGGGAGCTGTTTTTT,CASSRRLAGPGELFF
.,TRBJ1-3,TRBV19,.,TGTGCCAGTAGTATTAGAGGCGGAGGTCGCTCTGGAAACACCATATATTTT,CASSIRGGGRSGNTIYF
.,TRBJ2-7,TRBV7-3,TRBD2,TGTGCCAGCAGCCCCTCTAGCGGGAGGGGCGGCGAGCAGTACTTC,CASSPSSGRGGEQYF
.,TRBJ1-4,TRBV5-1,TRBD1,TGCGCCAGCAGCCAGGTCCCGGGACAGGGTCGTGAAAAACTGTTTTTT,CASSQVPGQGREKLFF
.,TRBJ1-5,TRBV14,.,TGTGCCAGCAGCCCCTCCGGTCGTCGGGGTCAGCCCCAGCATTTT,CASSPSGRRGQPQHF
.,TRBJ1-3,TRBV9,TRBD1,TGTGCCAGCAGCGTTGAGGACAGGGGAAACACCATATATTTT,CASSVEDRGNTIYF
.,TRBJ1-1,TRBV19,TRBD1,TGTGCCAGCGCCTTGGGACAGGGGGTTGTGAACACTGAAGCTTTCTTT,CASALGQGVVNTEAFF
few,TRBJ2-7,TRBV24-1,.,TGTGCCACCAGCACGGACACAGCCTACGAGCAGTACTTC,CATSTDTAYEQYF